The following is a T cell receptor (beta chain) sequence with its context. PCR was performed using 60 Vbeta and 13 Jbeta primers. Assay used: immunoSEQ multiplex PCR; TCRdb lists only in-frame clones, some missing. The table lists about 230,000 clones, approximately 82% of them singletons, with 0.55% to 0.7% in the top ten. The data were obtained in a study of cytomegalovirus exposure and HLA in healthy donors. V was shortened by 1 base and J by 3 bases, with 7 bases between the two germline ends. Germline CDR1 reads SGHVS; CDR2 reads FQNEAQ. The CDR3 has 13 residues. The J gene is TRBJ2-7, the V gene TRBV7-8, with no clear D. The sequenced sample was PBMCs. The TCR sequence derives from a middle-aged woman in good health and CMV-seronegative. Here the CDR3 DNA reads TGTGCCAGCAGCTTAGGCCCGGGCTACGAGCAGTACTTC. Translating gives CASSLGPGYEQYF.